These T cell receptor beta chains were read from a single sample in a study of blood T cell repertoires in COVID-19. Only in-frame clones appear in the TCRdb table, and some are missing; sequencing was by immunoSEQ multiplex PCR. The sample lists tens of thousands of clones, 70% to 85% occurring once. The specimen was peripheral blood. Source of these receptors: a woman in her sixties with acute or convalescent COVID-19. CDR3s leave out the opening cysteine and the closing phenylalanine or tryptophan.

TRBV3-1/TRBV3-2 | ASSHQGYPGNTIY
TRBV7-3 | ASSPGGKETQY
TRBV6-2/TRBV6-3 | ASSYNPLASTDTQY
TRBV11-2 | ASSLVGSTGEQY
TRBV9 | ASSVAGGPVDTQY
TRBV9 | ASSAGQGVGYEKLF
TRBV6-6 | ASSGMSGYSNQPQH
TRBV2 | ASSEAGGDYGYT
TRBV6-5 | ASSQDFHNSPLH
TRBV27 | ASSLSGGLYSPLH
TRBV12-3/TRBV12-4 | ASSLGEDQPQH
TRBV5-5 | ASSFLRGRNEQF
TRBV19 | ASSMQLGRRKATNEKLF
TRBV14 | ASSQITGGASTEAF
TRBV2 | ASSGAWEQY
TRBV25-1 | ASSELGGGSNEKLF
TRBV10-1 | ASSEHGLAGTSNEQF
TRBV2 | ASSVQGGNTEAF
TRBV30 | AWSVQASTEAF
TRBV10-1 | ASNPRQEDLLNQPQH
TRBV28 | ASSGSRTGMYEQY
TRBV27 | ASSLVAGGPGETQY
TRBV7-8 | ASSSRRLTPNEQF
TRBV27 | ASSPQYRGTEAF
TRBV29-1 | SVYGPGGVGNEQF
TRBV7-3 | ASSSYRNTEAF
TRBV20-1 | SASLALAGRNEQF
TRBV12-5 | ASGKPGAGGEAF
TRBV19 | ASTLGQGAIQPQH
TRBV14 | ASSQDTGMYEQY
TRBV6-1 | ASSEDTGWGNTEAF
TRBV5-4 | ASSFSPQGRDGELF
TRBV5-1 | ASRASPSSGELF
TRBV6-5 | ASSYRRGGTEAF
TRBV3-1/TRBV3-2 | ASSRGTVGSPLH
TRBV5-1 | ASSLRQGESIQY
TRBV28 | ASSSSLQPQH
TRBV27 | ASSRPAGVDEQF
TRBV6-1 | ASSEGQGANYGYT
TRBV9 | ASSPHHQGKVYEQY
TRBV18 | ASSASPDRSEPQH
TRBV7-2 | ASSTGQLGNTIY
TRBV5-1 | ASSLSGILTEAF
TRBV5-5 | ASSSLIGAGGTEAF
TRBV6-5 | VLDGGPSDTQY
TRBV2 | ASTSGVAGNTIY
TRBV5-4 | ASSSLNLAGGETQY
TRBV28 | ASSFPQGYGYT
TRBV15 | ATSRSGDRGLQNTEAF
TRBV5-5 | ASSLWTGLVDTQY
TRBV5-4 | ASSLAAGGYYGYT